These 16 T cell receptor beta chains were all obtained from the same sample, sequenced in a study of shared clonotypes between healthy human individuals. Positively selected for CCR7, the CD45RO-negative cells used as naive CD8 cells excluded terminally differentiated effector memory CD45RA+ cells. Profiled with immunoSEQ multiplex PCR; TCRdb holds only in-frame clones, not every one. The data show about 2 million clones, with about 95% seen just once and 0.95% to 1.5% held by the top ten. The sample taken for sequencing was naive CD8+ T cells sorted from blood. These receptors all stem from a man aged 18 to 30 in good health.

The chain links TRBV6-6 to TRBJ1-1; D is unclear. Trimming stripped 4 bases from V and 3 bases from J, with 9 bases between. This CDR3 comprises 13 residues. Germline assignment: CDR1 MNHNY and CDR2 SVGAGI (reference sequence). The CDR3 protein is CASSSGDYTEAFF. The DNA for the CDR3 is TGTGCCAGCAGTTCGGGAGATTACACTGAAGCTTTCTTT.

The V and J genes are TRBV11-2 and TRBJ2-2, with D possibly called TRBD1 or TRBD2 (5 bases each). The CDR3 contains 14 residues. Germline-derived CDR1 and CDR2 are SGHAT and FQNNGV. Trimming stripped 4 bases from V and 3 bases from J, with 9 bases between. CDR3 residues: CASSSGTYTGELFF. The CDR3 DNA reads TGTGCCAGCAGCTCCGGGACCTACACCGGGGAGCTGTTTTTT.

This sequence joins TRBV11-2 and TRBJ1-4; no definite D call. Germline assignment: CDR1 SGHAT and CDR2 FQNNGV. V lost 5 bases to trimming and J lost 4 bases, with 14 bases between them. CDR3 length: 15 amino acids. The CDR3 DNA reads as TGTGCCAGCAGCCCCCAGGCAGGTGATAATGAAAAACTGTTTTTT. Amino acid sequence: CASSPQAGDNEKLFF.

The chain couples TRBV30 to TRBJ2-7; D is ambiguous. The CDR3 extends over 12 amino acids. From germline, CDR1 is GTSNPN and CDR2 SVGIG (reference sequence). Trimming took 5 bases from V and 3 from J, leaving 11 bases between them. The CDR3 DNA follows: TGTGCCTGGGGGAAGTACGGCTACGAGCAGTACTTC. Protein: CAWGKYGYEQYF.

The CDR3 region is CASSQGAGGEKLFF. The CDR3 coding sequence is TGTGCCAGCAGTCAGGGGGCAGGCGGGGAAAAACTGTTTTTT. The chain recombines TRBV6-6 with TRBJ1-4; 8 bases match TRBD1. The length of the CDR3 is 14 residues. Germline V gene lookup returns CDR1 MNHNY and CDR2 SVGAGI (reference sequence). Trimming removed 5 bases from V and 8 bases from J; junction bases left unmatched: 7.

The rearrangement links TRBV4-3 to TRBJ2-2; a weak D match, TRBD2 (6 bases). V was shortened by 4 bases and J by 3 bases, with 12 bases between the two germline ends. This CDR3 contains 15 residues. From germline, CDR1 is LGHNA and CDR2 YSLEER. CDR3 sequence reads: CASSPTGVDTGELFF. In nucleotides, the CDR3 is TGCGCCAGCAGCCCGACGGGAGTCGACACCGGGGAGCTGTTTTTT.

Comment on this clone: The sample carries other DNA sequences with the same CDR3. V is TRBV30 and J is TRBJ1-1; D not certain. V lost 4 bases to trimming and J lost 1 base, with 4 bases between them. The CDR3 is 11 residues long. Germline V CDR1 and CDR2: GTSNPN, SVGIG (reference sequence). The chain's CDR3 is CAWNRNTEAFF. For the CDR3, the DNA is TGTGCCTGGAACCGGAACACTGAAGCTTTCTTT.

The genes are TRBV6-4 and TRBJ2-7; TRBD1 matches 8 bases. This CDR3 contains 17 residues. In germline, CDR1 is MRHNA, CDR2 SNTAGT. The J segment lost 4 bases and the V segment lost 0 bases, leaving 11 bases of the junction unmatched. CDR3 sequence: CASSDSESGTGLYEQYF. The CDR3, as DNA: TGTGCCAGCAGTGACTCGGAGTCGGGGACAGGCTTATACGAGCAGTACTTC.

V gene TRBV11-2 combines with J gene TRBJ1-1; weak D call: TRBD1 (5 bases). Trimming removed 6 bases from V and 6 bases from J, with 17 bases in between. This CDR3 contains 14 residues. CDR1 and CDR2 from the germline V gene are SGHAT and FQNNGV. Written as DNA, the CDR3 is TGTGCCAGCAGAATGATATCGGGGGGACCTGAAGCTTTCTTT. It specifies CASRMISGGPEAFF.

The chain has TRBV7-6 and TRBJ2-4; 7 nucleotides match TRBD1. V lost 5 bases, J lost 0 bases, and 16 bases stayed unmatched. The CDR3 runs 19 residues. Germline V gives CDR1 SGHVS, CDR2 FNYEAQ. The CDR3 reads CASSPHFATGELAKNIQYF. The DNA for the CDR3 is TGTGCCAGCAGCCCTCATTTCGCCACAGGGGAACTAGCCAAAAACATTCAGTACTTC.

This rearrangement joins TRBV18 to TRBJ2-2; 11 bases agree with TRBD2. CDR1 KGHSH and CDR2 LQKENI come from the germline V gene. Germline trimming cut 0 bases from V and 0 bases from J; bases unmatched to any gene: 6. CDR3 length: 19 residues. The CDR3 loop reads CASSPPRGLADANTGELFF. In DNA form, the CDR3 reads TGTGCCAGCTCACCACCGAGGGGACTAGCGGACGCGAACACCGGGGAGCTGTTTTTT.

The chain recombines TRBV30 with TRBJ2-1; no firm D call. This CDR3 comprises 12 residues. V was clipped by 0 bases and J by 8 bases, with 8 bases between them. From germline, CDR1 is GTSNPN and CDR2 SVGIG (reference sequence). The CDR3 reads CAWSVWADEQFF. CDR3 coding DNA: TGTGCCTGGAGTGTATGGGCGGATGAGCAGTTCTTC.

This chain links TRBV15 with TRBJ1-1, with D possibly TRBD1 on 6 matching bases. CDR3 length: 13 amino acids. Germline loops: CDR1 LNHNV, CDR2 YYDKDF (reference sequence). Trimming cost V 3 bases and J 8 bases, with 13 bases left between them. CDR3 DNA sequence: TGTGCCACCAGCAGCACCCGGACAGAAGAAGCTTTCTTT. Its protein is CATSSTRTEEAFF.

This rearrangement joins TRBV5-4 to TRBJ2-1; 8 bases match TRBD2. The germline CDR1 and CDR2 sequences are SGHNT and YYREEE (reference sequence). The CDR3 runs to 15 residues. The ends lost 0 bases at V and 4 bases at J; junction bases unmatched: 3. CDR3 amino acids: CASSLELADYNEQFF. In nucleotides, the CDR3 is TGTGCCAGCAGCTTGGAACTAGCGGATTACAATGAGCAGTTCTTC.

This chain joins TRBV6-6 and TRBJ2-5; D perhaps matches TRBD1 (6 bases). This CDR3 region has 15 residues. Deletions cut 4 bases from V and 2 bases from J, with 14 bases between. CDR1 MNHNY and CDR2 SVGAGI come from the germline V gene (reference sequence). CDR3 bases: TGTGCCAGCAGTTCCCCGTGGACAGTACAAGAGACCCAGTACTTC. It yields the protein CASSSPWTVQETQYF.

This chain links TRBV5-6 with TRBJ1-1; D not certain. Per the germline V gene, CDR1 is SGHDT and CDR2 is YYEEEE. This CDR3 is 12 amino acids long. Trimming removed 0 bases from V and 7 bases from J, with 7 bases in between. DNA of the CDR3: TGTGCCAGCAGCTTGGTGCCAGATGAAGCTTTCTTT. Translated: CASSLVPDEAFF.